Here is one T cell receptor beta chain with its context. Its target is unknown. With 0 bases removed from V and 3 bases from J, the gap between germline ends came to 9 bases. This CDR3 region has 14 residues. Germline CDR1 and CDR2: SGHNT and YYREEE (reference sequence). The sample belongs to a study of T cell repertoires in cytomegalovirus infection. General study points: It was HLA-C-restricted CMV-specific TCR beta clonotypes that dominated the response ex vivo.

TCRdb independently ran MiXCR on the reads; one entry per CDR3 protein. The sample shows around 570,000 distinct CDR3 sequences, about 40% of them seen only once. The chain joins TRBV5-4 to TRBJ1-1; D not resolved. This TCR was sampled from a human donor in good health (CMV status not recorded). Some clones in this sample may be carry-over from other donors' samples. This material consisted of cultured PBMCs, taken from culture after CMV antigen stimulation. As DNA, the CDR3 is TGTGCCAGCAGCTTGGGGATGGGGTACACTGAAGCTTTCTTT. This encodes CASSLGMGYTEAFF.